A single sample gave rise to the 10 T cell receptor beta chains below, sequenced in a study of Graves' ophthalmopathy and Graves' hyperthyroidism. Amplification from RNA transcripts yielded the TCR beta CDR3 regions. The workflow started with a first-round RT-PCR run with HTBI primers and then moved on to a second-round multiplex PCR. MiXCR, run by TCRdb on the multiplex PCR reads, gives a single entry per CDR3 protein. The sample holds about 480,000 distinct CDR3 sequences, roughly an eighth seen once. The sequenced sample consisted of blood. The receptors originated from a woman aged 25 to 45 with Graves' ophthalmopathy.

The V and J genes are TRBV6-1 and TRBJ1-1, with D hard to call. The ends were cut back, 8 bases at V and 2 bases at J, with 15 bases in the middle. CDR1 MNHNS and CDR2 SASEGT come from the germline V gene. The CDR3 consists of 14 residues. CDR3 protein: CASARSQVNTEAFF. The CDR3 region has the DNA TGTGCCAGCGCTAGGAGTCAGGTAAACACTGAAGCTTTCTTT.

This clonotype showed up just a few times. The chain couples TRBV4-1 to TRBJ1-5, with D perhaps TRBD1 (6 bases). The CDR3 has 16 amino acids. Trimming shortened V by 2 bases and J by 10 bases, and 21 bases separated the two germline ends. In germline, CDR1 is MGHRA, CDR2 YSYEKL. The CDR3 loop is CASSQRGRGRGEPQHF. For the CDR3, the DNA is TGCGCCAGCAGCCAAAGGGGTAGGGGAAGGGGGGAACCCCAGCATTTT.

The table lists this clonotype with a count of one. The chain joins TRBV12-3 or TRBV12-4 to TRBJ2-5; 11 bases are a match to TRBD2. The ends lost 3 bases at V and 5 bases at J; junction bases unmatched: 14. This CDR3 has 18 amino acids. The CDR3 DNA sequence: TGTGCCAGCAGTTTTCACGGTCCGGGTAGCGGGGGGGATGAGACCCAGTACTTC. The encoded protein is CASSFHGPGSGGDETQYF.

This clonotype was detected many times. The V gene is TRBV29-1, the J gene TRBJ2-7, with D possibly TRBD1 on 6 matching bases. Looked up from germline, CDR1 is SQVTM and CDR2 is ANQGSEA. Trimming pared 6 bases from V and 0 bases from J, leaving 12 bases between. The length of the CDR3 is 13 residues. CDR3 in DNA: TGCAGCGTGGATGCAGGGGCCTCCTACGAGCAGTACTTC. It translates to CSVDAGASYEQYF.

V and J are TRBV11-2 and TRBJ1-2; tentatively, D is TRBD1 (6 bases). The CDR3 length is 15 residues. Germline V gene lookup returns CDR1 SGHAT and CDR2 FQNNGV. V lost 5 bases, J lost 5 bases, and 18 bases lay in between. The CDR3 here is CASSENVGGGYGYTF. Here the CDR3 DNA reads TGTGCCAGCAGCGAGAACGTGGGGGGCGGGTATGGCTACACCTTC. Full variable domain (outside the CDR3, taken from reference TRBV11-2 and TRBJ1-2): EAGVAQSPRYKIIEKRQSVAFWCNPISGHATLYWYQQILGQGPKLLIQFQNNGVVDDSQLPKDRFSAERLKGVDSTLKIQPAKLEDSAVYLCASSENVGGGYGYTFGSGTRLTVV.

The chain links TRBV4-1 to TRBJ2-7, with D unresolved. The CDR3 spans 15 residues. The germline V gene encodes CDR1 MGHRA and CDR2 YSYEKL. V was pared by 1 base and J by 3 bases, with 13 bases between. The CDR3 loop reads CASSQGPEGYYEQYF. The CDR3 nucleotides read TGCGCCAGCAGCCAAGGTCCCGAAGGCTACTACGAGCAGTACTTC.

This clonotype came up many times. The chain has TRBV5-1 and TRBJ2-7, with D maybe TRBD2 (5 bases). Germline V gives CDR1 SGHRS, CDR2 YFSETQ. Trimming cost V 1 base and J 7 bases, with 9 bases left between them. This CDR3 region has 12 residues. DNA of the CDR3: TGCGCCAGCAGCTTGCGAGGGAGAGAGCAGTACTTC. Translated: CASSLRGREQYF.

This clonotype was observed many times. The V call is TRBV3-1, the J call TRBJ2-7; D is unclear. With 0 bases removed from V and 7 bases from J, the gap between germline ends came to 16 bases. The germline V gene encodes CDR1 LGHDT and CDR2 YNNKEL (reference sequence). The CDR3 sequence is 15 residues long. Written as DNA, the CDR3 is TGTGCCAGCAGCCAAGATGAGGCCCTCCAGAGGGAGCAGTACTTC. Translated, it gives CASSQDEALQREQYF.

This clonotype has at least ten counts. V and J are TRBV10-3 and TRBJ1-3; D not resolved. This CDR3 has 12 amino acids. The germline V gene encodes CDR1 ENHRY and CDR2 SYGVKD. Trimming stripped 8 bases from V and 8 bases from J, with 13 bases between. CDR3 coding DNA: TGTGCCATCGCGGGCGAGGGCGACACCATATATTTT. This codes for CAIAGEGDTIYF.

This clonotype was seen ten or more times. V is TRBV9 and J is TRBJ1-2; possibly TRBD1 for D (5 bases). The length of the CDR3 is 15 residues. Looked up from germline, CDR1 is SGDLS and CDR2 is YYNGEE. The germline V and J ends were trimmed by 2 bases and 5 bases, with 16 bases remaining between them. CDR3 in DNA: TGTGCCAGCAGCGTTCTCCCGGGGCTAACATATGGCTACACCTTC. Its protein product is CASSVLPGLTYGYTF.